This T cell receptor beta chain is from a study of blood T cell repertoires in COVID-19. On the study more broadly: Both acute and convalescent COVID-19 samples were obtained from the United States, Italy and Spain. Sources were T cells, B-cell-depleted T cells, or PBMCs; the material itself was cDNA or gDNA.

This clone has just a few counts. The CDR3 sequence is 16 residues long. V trimming: 5 bases; J trimming: 5 bases; junction bases outside the gene matches: 8. The V gene's germline CDR1 is SGHTA and CDR2 FQGNSA. In the study's own analysis: By means of reference gene primer amplification, nucleated cell counts were estimated. Some clones are missing from TCRdb's copy, which holds only in-frame ones; the method was immunoSEQ multiplex PCR. V, J and clone size reflect that table, while D and trimming were determined from the DNA. This sample has some 140,000 clones, with more than 75% found just once. The chain is built from TRBV7-2 and TRBJ2-5; TRBD2 aligns across 13 bases. The TCR comes from a man between 60 and 75 years old who had recovered from COVID-19. Sequenced: peripheral blood. The CDR3 nucleotides read TGTGCCAGCAGCGTCTCCCCGGGACTAGCGGGGGAGACCCAGTACTTC. This encodes CASSVSPGLAGETQYF. The variable domain in full, completed from reference TRBV7-2 and TRBJ2-5, reads GAGVSQSPSNKVTEKGKDVELRCDPISGHTALYWYRQSLGQGLEFLIYFQGNSAPDKSGLPSDRFSAERTGGSVSTLTIQRTQQEDSAVYLCASSVSPGLAGETQYFGPGTRLLVL.